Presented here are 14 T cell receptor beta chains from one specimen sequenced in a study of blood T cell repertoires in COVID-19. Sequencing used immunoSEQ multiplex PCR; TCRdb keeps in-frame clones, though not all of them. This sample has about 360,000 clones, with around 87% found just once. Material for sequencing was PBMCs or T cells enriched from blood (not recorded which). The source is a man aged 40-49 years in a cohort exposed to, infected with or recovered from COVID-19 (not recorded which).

DNA for the CDR3: TGCGCCAGCATGGTCGGGAGTCGGGGTAATGAGCAGTTCTTC. Translation: CASMVGSRGNEQFF. This chain connects TRBV5-1 to TRBJ2-1; possibly TRBD2 for D (6 bases). V was pared by 6 bases and J by 7 bases, with 17 bases between. The CDR3 sequence is 14 residues long. The V gene's germline CDR1 is SGHRS and CDR2 YFSETQ.

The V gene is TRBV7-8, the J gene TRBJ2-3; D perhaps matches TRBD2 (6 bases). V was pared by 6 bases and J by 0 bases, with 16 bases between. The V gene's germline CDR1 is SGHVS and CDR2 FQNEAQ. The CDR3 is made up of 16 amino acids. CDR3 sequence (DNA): TGTGCCAGCAGGGAAGCGGGCAGAAGGAGCACAGATACGCAGTATTTT. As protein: CASREAGRRSTDTQYF.

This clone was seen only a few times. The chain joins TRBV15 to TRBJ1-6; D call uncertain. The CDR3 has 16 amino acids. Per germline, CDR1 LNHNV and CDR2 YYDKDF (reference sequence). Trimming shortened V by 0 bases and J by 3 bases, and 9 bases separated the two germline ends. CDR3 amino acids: CATSRDLTDYNSPLHF. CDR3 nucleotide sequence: TGTGCCACCAGCAGAGATTTGACTGACTATAATTCACCCCTCCACTTT.

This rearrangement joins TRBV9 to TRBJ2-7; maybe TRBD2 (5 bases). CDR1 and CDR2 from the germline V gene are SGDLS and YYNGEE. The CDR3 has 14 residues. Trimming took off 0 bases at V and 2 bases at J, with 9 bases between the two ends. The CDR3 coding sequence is TGTGCCAGCAGCGTAGAAGCGGTCCCCTACGAGCAGTACTTC. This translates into CASSVEAVPYEQYF.

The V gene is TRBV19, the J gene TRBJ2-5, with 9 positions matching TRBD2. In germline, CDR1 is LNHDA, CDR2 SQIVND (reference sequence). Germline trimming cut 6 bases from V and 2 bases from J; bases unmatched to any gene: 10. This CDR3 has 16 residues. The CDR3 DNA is TGTGCCAGTAGCCGAGGACTAGCGTTAAGACAAGAGACCCAGTACTTC. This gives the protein CASSRGLALRQETQYF.

The CDR3: CSVGPKAGGQKTQYF. The DNA for the CDR3 is TGCAGCGTTGGGCCCAAAGCGGGGGGGCAGAAGACCCAGTACTTC. V is TRBV29-1 and J is TRBJ2-5; 10 positions agree with TRBD2. After removal of 4 bases from V and 6 bases from J, the junction contained 11 bases not matched to a gene. CDR3 size: 15 residues. Per germline, CDR1 SQVTM and CDR2 ANQGSEA.

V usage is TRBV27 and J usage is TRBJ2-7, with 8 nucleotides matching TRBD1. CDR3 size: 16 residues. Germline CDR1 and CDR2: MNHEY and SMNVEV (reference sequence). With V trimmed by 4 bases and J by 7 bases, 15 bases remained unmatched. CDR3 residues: CASSSRKGTGSWEQYF. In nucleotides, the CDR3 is TGTGCCAGCAGTTCTCGAAAAGGGACAGGTTCATGGGAGCAGTACTTC.

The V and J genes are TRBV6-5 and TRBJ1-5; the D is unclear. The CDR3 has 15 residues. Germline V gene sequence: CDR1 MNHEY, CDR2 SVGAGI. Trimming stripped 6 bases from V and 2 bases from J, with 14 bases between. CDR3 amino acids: CASRAGRVGNQPQHF. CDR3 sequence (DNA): TGTGCCAGCAGGGCGGGGAGAGTGGGCAATCAGCCCCAGCATTTT.

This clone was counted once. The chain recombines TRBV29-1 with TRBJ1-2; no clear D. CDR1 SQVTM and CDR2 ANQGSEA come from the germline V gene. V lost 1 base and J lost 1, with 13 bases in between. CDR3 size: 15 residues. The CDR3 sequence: CSVEVQAASNYGYTF. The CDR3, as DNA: TGCAGCGTTGAAGTTCAGGCCGCCAGTAACTATGGCTACACCTTC.

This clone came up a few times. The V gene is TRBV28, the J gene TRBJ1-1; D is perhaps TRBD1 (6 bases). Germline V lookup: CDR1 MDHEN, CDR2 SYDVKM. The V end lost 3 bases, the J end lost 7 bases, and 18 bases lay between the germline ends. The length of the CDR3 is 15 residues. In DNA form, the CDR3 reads TGTGCCAGCAGTTTGGGGACAACACCGGGTTTTGAAGCTTTCTTT. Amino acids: CASSLGTTPGFEAFF.

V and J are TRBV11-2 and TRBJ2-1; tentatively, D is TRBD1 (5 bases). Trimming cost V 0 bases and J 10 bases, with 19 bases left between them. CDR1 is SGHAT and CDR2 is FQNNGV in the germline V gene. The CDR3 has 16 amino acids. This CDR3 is CASSLEGRSGWGEQFF. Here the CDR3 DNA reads TGTGCCAGCAGCTTAGAGGGGCGTTCCGGGTGGGGCGAGCAGTTCTTC.

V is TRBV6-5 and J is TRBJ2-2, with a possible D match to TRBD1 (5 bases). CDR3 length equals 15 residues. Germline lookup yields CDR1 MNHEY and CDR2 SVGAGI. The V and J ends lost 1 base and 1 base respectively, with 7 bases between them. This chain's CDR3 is CASSYLGRNTGELFF. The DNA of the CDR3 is TGTGCCAGCAGTTACTTGGGGCGGAACACCGGGGAGCTGTTTTTT.

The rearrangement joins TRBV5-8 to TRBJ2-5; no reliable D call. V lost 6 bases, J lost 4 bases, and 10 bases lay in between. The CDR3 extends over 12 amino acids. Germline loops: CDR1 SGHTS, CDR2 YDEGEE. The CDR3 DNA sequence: TGTGCCAGCACCTGGAGCGTAGAGACCCAGTACTTC. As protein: CASTWSVETQYF.

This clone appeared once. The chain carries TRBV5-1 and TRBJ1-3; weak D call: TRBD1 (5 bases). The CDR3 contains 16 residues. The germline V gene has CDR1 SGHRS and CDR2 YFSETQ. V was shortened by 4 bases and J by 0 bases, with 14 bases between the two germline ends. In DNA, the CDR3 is TGCGCCAGCAGCCGGGGGGACGGGGACTCTGGAAACACCATATATTTT. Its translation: CASSRGDGDSGNTIYF.